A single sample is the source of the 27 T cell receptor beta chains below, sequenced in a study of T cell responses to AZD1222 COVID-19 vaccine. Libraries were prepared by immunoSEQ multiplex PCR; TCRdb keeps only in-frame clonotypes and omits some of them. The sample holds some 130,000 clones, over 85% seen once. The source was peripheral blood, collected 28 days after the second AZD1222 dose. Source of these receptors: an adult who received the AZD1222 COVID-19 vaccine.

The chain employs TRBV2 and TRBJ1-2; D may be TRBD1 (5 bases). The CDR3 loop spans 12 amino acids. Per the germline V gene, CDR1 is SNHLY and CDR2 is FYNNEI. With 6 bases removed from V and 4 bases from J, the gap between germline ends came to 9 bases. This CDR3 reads CASRGDGYGYTF. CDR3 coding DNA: TGTGCCAGCAGGGGGGACGGCTATGGCTACACCTTC.

For the CDR3, the DNA is TGTGCCAGCAGTGAGGCCGGGGGGCGGGGTGAAAAACTGTTTTTT. Translation gives CASSEAGGRGEKLFF. V and J are TRBV6-1 and TRBJ1-4; D may be TRBD1 (6 bases). CDR3 length equals 15 residues. In germline, CDR1 is MNHNS, CDR2 SASEGT. The V end was cut by 3 bases, the J end by 7 bases, with 15 bases between.

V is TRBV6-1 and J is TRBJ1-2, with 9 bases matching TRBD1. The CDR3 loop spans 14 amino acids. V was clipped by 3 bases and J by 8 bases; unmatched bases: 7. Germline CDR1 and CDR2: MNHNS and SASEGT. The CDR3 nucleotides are TGTGCCAGCAGTGACCCCGGGACAGGGATAGGCTACACCTTC. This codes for CASSDPGTGIGYTF.

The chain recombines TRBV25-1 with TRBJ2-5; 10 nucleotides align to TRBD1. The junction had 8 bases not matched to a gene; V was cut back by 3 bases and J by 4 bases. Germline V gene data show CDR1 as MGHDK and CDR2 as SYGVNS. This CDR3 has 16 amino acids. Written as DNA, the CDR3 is TGTGCCAGCAGTGAGTGGACAGGGGGGAGAACAGAGACCCAGTACTTC. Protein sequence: CASSEWTGGRTETQYF.

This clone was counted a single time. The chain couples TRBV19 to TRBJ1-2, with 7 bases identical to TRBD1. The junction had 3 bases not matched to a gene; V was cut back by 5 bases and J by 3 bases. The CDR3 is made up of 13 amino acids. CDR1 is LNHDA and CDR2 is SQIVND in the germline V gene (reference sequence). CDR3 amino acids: CASSWTGDYGYTF. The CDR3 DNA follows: TGTGCCAGTAGTTGGACAGGCGACTATGGCTACACCTTC. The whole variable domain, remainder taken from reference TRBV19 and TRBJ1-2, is DGGITQSPKYLFRKEGQNVTLSCEQNLNHDAMYWYRQDPGQGLRLIYYSQIVNDFQKGDIAEGYSVSREKKESFPLTVTSAQKNPTAFYLCASSWTGDYGYTFGSGTRLTVV.

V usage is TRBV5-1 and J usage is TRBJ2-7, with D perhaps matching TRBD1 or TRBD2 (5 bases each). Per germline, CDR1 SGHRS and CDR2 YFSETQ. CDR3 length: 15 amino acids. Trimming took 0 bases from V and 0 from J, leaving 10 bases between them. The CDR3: CASSLGDQPSYEQYF. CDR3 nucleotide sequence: TGCGCCAGCAGCTTGGGGGACCAGCCCTCCTACGAGCAGTACTTC.

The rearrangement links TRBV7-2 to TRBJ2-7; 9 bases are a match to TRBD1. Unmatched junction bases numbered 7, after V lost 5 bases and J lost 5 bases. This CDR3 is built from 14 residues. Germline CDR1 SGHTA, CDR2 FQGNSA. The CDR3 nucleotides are TGTGCCAGCAGCGCCGGGACAGGGATCAACGAGCAGTACTTC. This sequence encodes CASSAGTGINEQYF.

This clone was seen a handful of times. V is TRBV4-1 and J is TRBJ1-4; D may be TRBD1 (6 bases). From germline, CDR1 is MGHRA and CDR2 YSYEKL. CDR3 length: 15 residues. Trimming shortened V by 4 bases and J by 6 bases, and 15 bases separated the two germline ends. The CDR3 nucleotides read TGCGCCAGCAGCCTCCGGACAGTGGGCCATGAAAAACTGTTTTTT. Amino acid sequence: CASSLRTVGHEKLFF.

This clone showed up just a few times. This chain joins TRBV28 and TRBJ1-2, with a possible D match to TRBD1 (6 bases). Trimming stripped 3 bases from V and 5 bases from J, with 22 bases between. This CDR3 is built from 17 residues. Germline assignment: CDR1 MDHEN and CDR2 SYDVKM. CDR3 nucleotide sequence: TGTGCCAGCAGTTTTCCTCTCGATCAGGCGAGGGGGTATGGCTACACCTTC. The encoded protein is CASSFPLDQARGYGYTF.

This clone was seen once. The CDR3 sequence is CATSGGDYTEAFF. CDR3 nucleotides: TGTGCCACCAGTGGCGGGGACTACACTGAAGCTTTCTTT. This sequence joins TRBV24-1 and TRBJ1-1, with D possibly matching TRBD1 (5 bases). The V gene's germline CDR1 is KGHDR and CDR2 SFDVKD. V lost 5 bases and J lost 3, with 9 bases in between. The CDR3 contains 13 residues.

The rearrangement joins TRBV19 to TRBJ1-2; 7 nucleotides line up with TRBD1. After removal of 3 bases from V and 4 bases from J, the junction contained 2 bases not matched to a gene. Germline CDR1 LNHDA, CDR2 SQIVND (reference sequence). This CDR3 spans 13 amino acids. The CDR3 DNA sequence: TGTGCCAGTAGTATTGCAGGGGGCTATGGCTACACCTTC. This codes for CASSIAGGYGYTF.

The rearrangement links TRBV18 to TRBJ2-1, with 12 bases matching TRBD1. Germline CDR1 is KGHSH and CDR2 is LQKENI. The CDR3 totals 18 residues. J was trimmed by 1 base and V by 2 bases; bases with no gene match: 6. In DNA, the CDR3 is TGTGCCAGCTCACCATTCGGGACAGGGGGCGTGTCCTACAATGAGCAGTTCTTC. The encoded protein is CASSPFGTGGVSYNEQFF.

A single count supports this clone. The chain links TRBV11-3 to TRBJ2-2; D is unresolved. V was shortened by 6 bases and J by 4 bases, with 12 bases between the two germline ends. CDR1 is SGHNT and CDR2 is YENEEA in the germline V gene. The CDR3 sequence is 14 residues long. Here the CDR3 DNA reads TGTGCCAGCAGACGAGACTCCCCCACCGGGGAGCTGTTTTTT. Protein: CASRRDSPTGELFF. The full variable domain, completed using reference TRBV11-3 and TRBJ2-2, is EAGVVQSPRYKIIEKKQPVAFWCNPISGHNTLYWYLQNLGQGPELLIRYENEEAVDDSQLPKDRFSAERLKGVDSTLKIQPAELGDSAVYLCASRRDSPTGELFFGEGSRLTVL.

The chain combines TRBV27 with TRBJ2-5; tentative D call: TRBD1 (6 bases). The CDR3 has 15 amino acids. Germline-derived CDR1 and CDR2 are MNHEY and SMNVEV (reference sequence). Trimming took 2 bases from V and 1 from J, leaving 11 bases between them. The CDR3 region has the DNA TGTGCCAGCAGTTTACTCGGGACACGCCAAGAGACCCAGTACTTC. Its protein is CASSLLGTRQETQYF.

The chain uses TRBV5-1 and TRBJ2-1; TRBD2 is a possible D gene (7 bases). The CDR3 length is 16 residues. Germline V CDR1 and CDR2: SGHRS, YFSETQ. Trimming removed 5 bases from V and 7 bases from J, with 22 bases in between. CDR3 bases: TGCGCCAGCAGGGGTCGGGGGGCGGCAGAATTGAATGAGCAGTTCTTC. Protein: CASRGRGAAELNEQFF.

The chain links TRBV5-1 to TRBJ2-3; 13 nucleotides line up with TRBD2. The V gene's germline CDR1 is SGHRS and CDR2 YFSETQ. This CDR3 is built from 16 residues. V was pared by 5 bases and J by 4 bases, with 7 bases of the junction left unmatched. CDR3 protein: CASRTGTSGEADTQYF. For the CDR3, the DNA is TGCGCCAGCAGGACCGGGACTAGCGGGGAGGCAGATACGCAGTATTTT.

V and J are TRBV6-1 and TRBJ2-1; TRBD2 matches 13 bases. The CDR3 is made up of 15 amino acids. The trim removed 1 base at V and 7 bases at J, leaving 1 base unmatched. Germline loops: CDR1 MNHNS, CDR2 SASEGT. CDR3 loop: CASSEELAGGNEQFF. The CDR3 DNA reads TGTGCCAGCAGTGAAGAACTAGCGGGGGGGAATGAGCAGTTCTTC.

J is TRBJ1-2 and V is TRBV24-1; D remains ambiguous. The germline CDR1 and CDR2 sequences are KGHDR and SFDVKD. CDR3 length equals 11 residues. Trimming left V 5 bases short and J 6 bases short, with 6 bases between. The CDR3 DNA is TGTGCCACCAGTGCCCTTGATGGCTACACCTTC. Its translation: CATSALDGYTF.

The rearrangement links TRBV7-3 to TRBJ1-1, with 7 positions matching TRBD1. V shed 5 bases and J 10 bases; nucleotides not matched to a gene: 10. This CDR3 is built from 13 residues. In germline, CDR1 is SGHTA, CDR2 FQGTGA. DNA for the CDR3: TGTGCCAGCAGCCTCAACTCGGGACAGAGAGCTTTCTTT. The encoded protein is CASSLNSGQRAFF.

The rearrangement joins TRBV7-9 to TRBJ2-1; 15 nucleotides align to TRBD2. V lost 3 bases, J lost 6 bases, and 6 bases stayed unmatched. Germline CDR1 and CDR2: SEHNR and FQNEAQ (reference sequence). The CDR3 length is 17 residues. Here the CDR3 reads CASSLPRGLAGGNEQFF. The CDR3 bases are TGTGCCAGCAGCTTGCCGAGGGGACTAGCGGGGGGCAATGAGCAGTTCTTC.

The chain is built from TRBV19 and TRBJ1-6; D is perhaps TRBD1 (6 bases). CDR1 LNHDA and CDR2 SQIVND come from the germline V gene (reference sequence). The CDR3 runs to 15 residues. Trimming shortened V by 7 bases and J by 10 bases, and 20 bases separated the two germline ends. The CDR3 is CASKGVGGADSPLHF. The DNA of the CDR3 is TGTGCCAGTAAGGGCGTAGGGGGGGCAGACTCACCCCTCCACTTT.

CDR3 sequence: CASRPDGGQPQHF. As DNA, the CDR3 is TGTGCCAGCAGACCCGACGGGGGGCAGCCCCAGCATTTT. V usage is TRBV6-6 and J usage is TRBJ1-5, with a tentative D call TRBD1 (5 bases). V lost 6 bases and J lost 7, with 13 bases in between. CDR3 length equals 13 residues. The germline V gene encodes CDR1 MNHNY and CDR2 SVGAGI (reference sequence).

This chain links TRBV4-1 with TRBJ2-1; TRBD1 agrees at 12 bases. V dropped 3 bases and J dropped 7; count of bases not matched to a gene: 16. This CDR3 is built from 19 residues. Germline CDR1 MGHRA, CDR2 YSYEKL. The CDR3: CASSHRALGGQGARNEQFF. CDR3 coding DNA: TGCGCCAGCAGCCATCGTGCCCTAGGGGGACAGGGGGCGAGGAATGAGCAGTTCTTC.

The CDR3 spells CASSEGTGGAYGYTF. CDR3 in DNA: TGTGCCAGCTCAGAGGGAACAGGGGGCGCCTATGGCTACACCTTC. V is TRBV18 and J is TRBJ1-2; 9 bases match TRBD1. The CDR3 is made up of 15 amino acids. CDR1 KGHSH and CDR2 LQKENI come from the germline V gene. V dropped 5 bases and J dropped 4; count of bases not matched to a gene: 8.

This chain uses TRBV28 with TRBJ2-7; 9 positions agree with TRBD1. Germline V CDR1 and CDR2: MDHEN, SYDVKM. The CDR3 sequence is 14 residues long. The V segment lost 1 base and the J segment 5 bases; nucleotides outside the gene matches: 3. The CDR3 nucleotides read TGTGCCAGCAGTTTATCCGACAGGGGGAACGAGCAGTACTTC. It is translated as CASSLSDRGNEQYF.

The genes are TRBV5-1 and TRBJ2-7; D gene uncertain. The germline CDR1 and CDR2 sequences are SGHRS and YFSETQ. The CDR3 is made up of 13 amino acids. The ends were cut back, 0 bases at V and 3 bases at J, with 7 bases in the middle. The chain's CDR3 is CASSLGAYYEQYF. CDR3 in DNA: TGCGCCAGCAGCTTGGGGGCCTACTACGAGCAGTACTTC.

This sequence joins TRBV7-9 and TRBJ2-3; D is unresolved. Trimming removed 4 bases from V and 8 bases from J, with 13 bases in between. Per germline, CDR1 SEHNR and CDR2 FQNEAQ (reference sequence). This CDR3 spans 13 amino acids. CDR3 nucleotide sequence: TGTGCCAGCAGCTCCCCGGCGGTAGGTACGCAGTATTTT. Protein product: CASSSPAVGTQYF. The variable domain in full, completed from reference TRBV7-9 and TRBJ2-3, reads DTGVSQNPRHKITKRGQNVTFRCDPISEHNRLYWYRQTLGQGPEFLTYFQNEAQLEKSRLLSDRFSAERPKGSFSTLEIQRTEQGDSAMYLCASSSPAVGTQYFGPGTRLTVL.